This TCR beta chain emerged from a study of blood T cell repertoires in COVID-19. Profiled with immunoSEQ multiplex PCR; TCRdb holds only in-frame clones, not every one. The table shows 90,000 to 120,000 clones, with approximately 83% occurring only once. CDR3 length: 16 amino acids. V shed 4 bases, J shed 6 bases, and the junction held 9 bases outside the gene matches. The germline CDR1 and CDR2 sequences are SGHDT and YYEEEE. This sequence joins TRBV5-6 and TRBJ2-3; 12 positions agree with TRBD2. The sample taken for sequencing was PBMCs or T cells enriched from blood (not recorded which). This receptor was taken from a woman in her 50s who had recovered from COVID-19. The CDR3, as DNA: TGTGCCAGCAGCCCGACTAGCGGGGGCTGGGGTGATACGCAGTATTTT. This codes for CASSPTSGGWGDTQYF. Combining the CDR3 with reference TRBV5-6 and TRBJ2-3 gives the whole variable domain DAGVTQSPTHLIKTRGQQVTLRCSPKSGHDTVSWYQQALGQGPQFIFQYYEEEERQRGNFPDRFSGHQFPNYSSELNVNALLLGDSALYLCASSPTSGGWGDTQYFGPGTRLTVL.